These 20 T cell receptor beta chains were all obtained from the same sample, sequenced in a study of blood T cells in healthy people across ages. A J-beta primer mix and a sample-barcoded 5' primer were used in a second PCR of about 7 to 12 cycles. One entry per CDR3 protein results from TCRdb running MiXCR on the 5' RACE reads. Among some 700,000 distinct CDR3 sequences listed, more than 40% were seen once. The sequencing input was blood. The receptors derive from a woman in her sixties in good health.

DNA for the CDR3: TGTGCCAGCAGCGAGAACCAGGGGGCTCAGTACTTC. Protein sequence: CASSENQGAQYF. The rearrangement links TRBV9 to TRBJ2-7; 8 bases line up with TRBD1. The CDR3 spans 12 residues. CDR1 SGDLS and CDR2 YYNGEE come from the germline V gene. J lost 10 bases, V lost 3 bases, and 6 bases had no gene match.

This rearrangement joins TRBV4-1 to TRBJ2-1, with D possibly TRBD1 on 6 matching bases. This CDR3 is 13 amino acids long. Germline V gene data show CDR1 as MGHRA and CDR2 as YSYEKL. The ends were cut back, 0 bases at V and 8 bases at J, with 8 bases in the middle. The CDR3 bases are TGCGCCAGCAGCCAAGAGACAGGCTATGAGCAGTTCTTC. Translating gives CASSQETGYEQFF.

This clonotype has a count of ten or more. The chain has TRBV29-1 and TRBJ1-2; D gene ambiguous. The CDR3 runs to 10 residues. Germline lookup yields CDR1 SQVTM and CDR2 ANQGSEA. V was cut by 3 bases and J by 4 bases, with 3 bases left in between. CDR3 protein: CSVDSYGYTF. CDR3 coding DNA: TGCAGCGTTGACAGCTATGGCTACACCTTC.

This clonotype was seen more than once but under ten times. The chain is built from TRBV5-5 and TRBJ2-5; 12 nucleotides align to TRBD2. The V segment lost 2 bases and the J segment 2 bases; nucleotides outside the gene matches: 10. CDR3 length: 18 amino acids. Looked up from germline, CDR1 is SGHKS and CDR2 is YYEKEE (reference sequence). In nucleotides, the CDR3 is TGTGCCAGCAGCTTACTCCTAGCGGGAGGGCCGGGACAAGAGACCCAGTACTTC. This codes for CASSLLLAGGPGQETQYF.

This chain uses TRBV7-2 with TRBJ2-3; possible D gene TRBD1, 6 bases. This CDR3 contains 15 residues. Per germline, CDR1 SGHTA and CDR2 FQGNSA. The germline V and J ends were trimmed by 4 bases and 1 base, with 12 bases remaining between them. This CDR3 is CASSSIRGGTDTQYF. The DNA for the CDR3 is TGTGCCAGCAGCTCCATCAGGGGTGGCACAGATACGCAGTATTTT.

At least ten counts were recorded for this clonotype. CDR3 residues: CASSLAESGIVQETQYF. The CDR3 nucleotides are TGTGCCAGCAGCTTAGCGGAATCTGGGATCGTACAAGAGACCCAGTACTTC. The rearrangement links TRBV4-2 to TRBJ2-5, with D perhaps matching TRBD2 (6 bases). The V gene's germline CDR1 is LGHNA and CDR2 YNFKEQ. Deletions cut 5 bases from V and 2 bases from J, with 21 bases between. This CDR3 region has 17 residues.

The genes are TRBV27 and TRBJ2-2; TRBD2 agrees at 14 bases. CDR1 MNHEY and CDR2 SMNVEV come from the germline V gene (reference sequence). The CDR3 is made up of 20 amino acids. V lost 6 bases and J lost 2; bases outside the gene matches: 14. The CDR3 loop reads CASSRFGLGLAGGNTGELFF. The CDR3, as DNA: TGTGCCAGCAGCCGTTTTGGTCTAGGACTAGCGGGGGGTAACACCGGGGAGCTGTTTTTT.

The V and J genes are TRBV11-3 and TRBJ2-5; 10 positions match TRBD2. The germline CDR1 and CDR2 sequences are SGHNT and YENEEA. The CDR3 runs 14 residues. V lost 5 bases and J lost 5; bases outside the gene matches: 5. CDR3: CASSASGSVETQYF. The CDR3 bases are TGTGCCAGCAGCGCTAGCGGGAGCGTGGAGACCCAGTACTTC.

CDR3 in amino acids: CASSPQGQLSEKLFF. As DNA, the CDR3 is TGTGCCAGCAGTCCCCAGGGTCAACTTAGTGAAAAACTGTTTTTT. J is TRBJ1-4 and V is TRBV12-3 or TRBV12-4; D might be TRBD1 (5 bases). Trimming cost V 5 bases and J 7 bases, with 17 bases left between them. The CDR3 totals 15 residues.

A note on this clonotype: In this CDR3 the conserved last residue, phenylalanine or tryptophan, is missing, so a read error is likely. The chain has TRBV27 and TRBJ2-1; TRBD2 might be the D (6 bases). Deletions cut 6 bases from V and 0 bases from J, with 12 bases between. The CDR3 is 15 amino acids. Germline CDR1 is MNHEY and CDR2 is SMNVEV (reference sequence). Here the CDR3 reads CASSRGRGSYNEQFL. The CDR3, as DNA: TGTGCCAGCAGCCGGGGGAGAGGCTCCTACAATGAGCAGTTCTTA.

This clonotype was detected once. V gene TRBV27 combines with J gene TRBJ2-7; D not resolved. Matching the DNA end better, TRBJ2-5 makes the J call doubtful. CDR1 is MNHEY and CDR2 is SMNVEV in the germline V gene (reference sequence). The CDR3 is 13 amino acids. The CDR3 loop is CASSLMDLGTQYF. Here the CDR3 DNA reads TGTGCCAGCAGTTTGATGGATTTGGGGACCCAGTACTTC.

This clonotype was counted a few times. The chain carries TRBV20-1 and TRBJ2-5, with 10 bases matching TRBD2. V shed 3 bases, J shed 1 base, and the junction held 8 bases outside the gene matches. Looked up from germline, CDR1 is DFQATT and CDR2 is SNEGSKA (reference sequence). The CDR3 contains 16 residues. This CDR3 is CSASSAGGRIQETQYF. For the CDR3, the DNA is TGCAGTGCTAGTTCAGCGGGGGGGAGAATCCAAGAGACCCAGTACTTC.

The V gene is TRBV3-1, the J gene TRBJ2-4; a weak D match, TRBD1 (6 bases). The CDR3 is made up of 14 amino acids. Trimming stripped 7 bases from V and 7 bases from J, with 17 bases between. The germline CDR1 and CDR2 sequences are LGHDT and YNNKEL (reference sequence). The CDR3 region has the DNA TGTGCCAGCAACGGCTGGGGAACAGGGAACATTCAGTACTTC. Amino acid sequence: CASNGWGTGNIQYF.

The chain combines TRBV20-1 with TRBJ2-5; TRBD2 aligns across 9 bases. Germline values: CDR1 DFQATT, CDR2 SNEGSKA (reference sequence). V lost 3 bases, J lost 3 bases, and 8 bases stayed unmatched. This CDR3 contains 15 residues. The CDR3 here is CSASLREGFKETQYF. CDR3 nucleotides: TGCAGTGCTAGCTTGCGGGAGGGCTTTAAAGAGACCCAGTACTTC.

Here the CDR3 DNA reads TGTGCCAGCTCCCGTGGGGTCTCTGGGGCCAACGTCCTGACTTTC. This encodes CASSRGVSGANVLTF. The chain employs TRBV6-6 and TRBJ2-6; D unclear. Trimming pared 8 bases from V and 0 bases from J, leaving 11 bases between. The germline gives CDR1 MNHNY, CDR2 SVGAGI (reference sequence). The CDR3 totals 15 residues.

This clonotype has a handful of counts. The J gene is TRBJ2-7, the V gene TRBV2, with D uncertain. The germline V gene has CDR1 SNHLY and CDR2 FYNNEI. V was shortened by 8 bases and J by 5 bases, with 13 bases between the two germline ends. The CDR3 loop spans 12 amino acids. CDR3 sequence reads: CASEVEVNEQYF. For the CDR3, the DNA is TGTGCCAGCGAGGTGGAAGTCAACGAGCAGTACTTC.

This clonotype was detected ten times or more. The CDR3 DNA follows: TGTGCCAGCAGTGAAGGGTATGGAGCTAGCGGGAGCTACGAGCAGTACTTC. Its protein is CASSEGYGASGSYEQYF. The gene calls are TRBV6-1 and TRBJ2-7; TRBD2 matches at 10 bases. The V and J ends lost 1 base and 3 bases, in that order; junction bases with no gene match: 9. Germline loops: CDR1 MNHNS, CDR2 SASEGT. The CDR3 runs to 17 residues.

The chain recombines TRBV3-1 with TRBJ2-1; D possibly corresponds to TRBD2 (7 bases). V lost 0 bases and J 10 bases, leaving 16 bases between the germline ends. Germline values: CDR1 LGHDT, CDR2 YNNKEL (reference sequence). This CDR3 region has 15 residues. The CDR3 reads CASSQDAGARPEQFF. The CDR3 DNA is TGTGCCAGCAGCCAAGATGCGGGGGCCCGTCCCGAGCAGTTCTTC.

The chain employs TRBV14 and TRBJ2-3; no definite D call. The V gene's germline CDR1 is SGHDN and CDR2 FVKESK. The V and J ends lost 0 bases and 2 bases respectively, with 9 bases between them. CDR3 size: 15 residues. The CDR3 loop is CASSQEQNYTDTQYF. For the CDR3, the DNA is TGTGCCAGCAGCCAAGAACAGAACTACACAGATACGCAGTATTTT.

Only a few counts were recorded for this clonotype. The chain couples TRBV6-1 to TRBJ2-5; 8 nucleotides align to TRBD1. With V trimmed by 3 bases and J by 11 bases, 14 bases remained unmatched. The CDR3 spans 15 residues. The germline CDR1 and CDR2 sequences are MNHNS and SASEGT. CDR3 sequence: CASSDMTGVAYEQYF. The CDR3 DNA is TGTGCCAGCAGTGACATGACAGGGGTTGCCTATGAGCAGTACTTC.